Below, one TCR beta chain is given with its context. The antigen remains undetermined. The data were obtained in a study of OX40 agonist ivuxolimab in advanced cancers. Overall study context: While on treatment, patients had intravenous ivuxolimab at 0.01 to 10 mg/kg every 2 weeks. Patients enrolled in dose escalation were diagnosed with hepatocellular carcinoma, melanoma, renal cell or head and neck cancer. Participants averaged approximately 65 years of age (range about 23 to 80) and were 75% to 90% male. Study-wide findings and caveats: Clonal expansion by week 6 occurred in CD4+ and CD8+ blood T cells (at 0.1 to 3.0 mg/kg).

The data were produced by immunoSEQ multiplex PCR, yet TCRdb's version contains in-frame clones alone and is incomplete. The top ten clones hold 20% to 30% of a sample with about 61,000 clones, roughly 90% of them seen once. Trimming removed 4 bases from V and 7 bases from J; junction bases left unmatched: 5. CDR1 PRHDT and CDR2 FYEKMQ come from the germline V gene (reference sequence). The CDR3 contains 15 residues. The rearrangement joins TRBV13 to TRBJ2-1; 12 bases are shared with TRBD2. The source was CD4+ or CD8+ T cells sorted from blood, collected in a trial of the OX40 agonist ivuxolimab. The receptor comes from an adult with an advanced solid tumor such as melanoma, head and neck, liver or kidney cancer. The CDR3 DNA follows: TGTGCCAGCAGCTCCCCTAGCGGGAGGGTAAATGAGCAGTTCTTC. Protein: CASSSPSGRVNEQFF.